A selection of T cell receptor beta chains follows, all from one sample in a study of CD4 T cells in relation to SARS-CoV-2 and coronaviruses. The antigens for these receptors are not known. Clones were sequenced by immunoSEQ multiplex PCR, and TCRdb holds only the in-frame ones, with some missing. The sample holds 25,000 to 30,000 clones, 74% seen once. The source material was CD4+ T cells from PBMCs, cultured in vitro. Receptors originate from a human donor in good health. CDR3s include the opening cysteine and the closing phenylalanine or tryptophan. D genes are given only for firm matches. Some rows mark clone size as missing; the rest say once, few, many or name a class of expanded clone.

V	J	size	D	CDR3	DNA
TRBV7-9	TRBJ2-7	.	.	CASSYSSYEQYF	TGTGCCAGCAGCTACAGCTCCTACGAGCAGTACTTC
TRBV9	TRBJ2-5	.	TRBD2	CASSVGTSGGGTQYF	TGTGCCAGCAGCGTAGGGACTAGCGGGGGGGGGACCCAGTACTTC
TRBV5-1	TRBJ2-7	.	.	CASSLGFGNEQYF	TGCGCCAGCAGCTTGGGGTTTGGGAACGAGCAGTACTTC
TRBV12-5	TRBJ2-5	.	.	CASGLDLPGARETQYF	TGTGCTAGTGGTTTGGACCTCCCGGGGGCGCGAGAGACCCAGTACTTC
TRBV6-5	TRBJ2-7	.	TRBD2	CASQGLAGPYEQYF	TGTGCCAGTCAAGGACTAGCGGGGCCCTACGAGCAGTACTTC
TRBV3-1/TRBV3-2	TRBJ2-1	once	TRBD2	CASSRGLAGGNEQFF	TGTGCCAGCAGCCGGGGACTAGCGGGGGGAAATGAGCAGTTCTTC
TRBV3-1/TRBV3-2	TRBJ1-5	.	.	CASSQDPRGGVQETEGNQPQHF	TGTGCCAGCAGCCAAGATCCAAGGGGGGGGGTACAGGAGACAGAGGGCAATCAGCCCCAGCATTTT
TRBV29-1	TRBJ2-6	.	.	CSVPVAGANVLTF	TGCAGCGTTCCAGTGGCTGGGGCCAACGTCCTGACTTTC
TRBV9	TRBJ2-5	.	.	CASSVTGGVAGWETQYF	TGTGCCAGCAGCGTCACCGGAGGGGTGGCAGGGTGGGAGACCCAGTACTTC
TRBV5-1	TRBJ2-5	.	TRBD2	CASSRTGTSGSQETQYF	TGCGCCAGCAGCAGGACGGGGACTAGCGGGAGCCAAGAGACCCAGTACTTC
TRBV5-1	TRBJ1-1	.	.	CASSGNPRTEAFF	TGCGCCAGCAGCGGGAATCCGAGGACTGAAGCTTTCTTT
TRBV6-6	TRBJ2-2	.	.	CASSLQGMEGTGELFF	TGTGCCAGCAGTCTACAGGGGATGGAGGGCACCGGGGAGCTGTTTTTT
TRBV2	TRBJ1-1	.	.	CASIRQKMNTEAFF	TGTGCCAGCATTAGGCAGAAAATGAACACTGAAGCTTTCTTT
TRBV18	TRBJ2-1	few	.	CASSLSAGNEQFF	TGTGCCAGCTCACTCTCGGCGGGGAATGAGCAGTTCTTC
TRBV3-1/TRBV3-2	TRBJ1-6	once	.	CASSQQGGGSPLHF	TGTGCCAGCAGCCAACAGGGAGGAGGGTCACCCCTCCACTTT
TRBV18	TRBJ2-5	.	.	CASSPETAQYF	TGTGCCAGCTCACCAGAGACGGCCCAGTACTTC
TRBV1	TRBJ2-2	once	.	CTSKTAAGELFF	TGCACCAGCAAAACGGCCGCTGGGGAGCTGTTTTTT
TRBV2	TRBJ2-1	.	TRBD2	CASSVMMTSAGNEQFF	TGTGCCAGCAGTGTGATGATGACTAGCGCGGGTAATGAGCAGTTCTTC
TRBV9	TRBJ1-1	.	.	CASSVGGASGTEAFF	TGTGCCAGCAGCGTAGGGGGGGCAAGCGGCACTGAAGCTTTCTTT
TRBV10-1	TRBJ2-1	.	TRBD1	CASSEGQGTHEQFF	TGCGCCAGCAGTGAGGGACAGGGGACCCATGAGCAGTTCTTC
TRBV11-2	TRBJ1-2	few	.	CASSLRNYGYTF	TGTGCCAGCAGCTTACGAAACTATGGCTACACCTTC
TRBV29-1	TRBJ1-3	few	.	CSVVWVDTIYF	TGCAGCGTTGTTTGGGTGGACACCATATATTTT
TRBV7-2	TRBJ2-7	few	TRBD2	CASSLLAAAYEQYF	TGTGCCAGCAGCTTGCTAGCGGCAGCCTACGAGCAGTACTTC
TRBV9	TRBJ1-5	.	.	CASSVDGWGNQPQHF	TGTGCCAGCAGCGTTGATGGGTGGGGCAATCAGCCCCAGCATTTT
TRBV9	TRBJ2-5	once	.	CASSVSPSSKETQYF	TGTGCCAGCAGCGTATCCCCCTCTAGCAAAGAGACCCAGTACTTC
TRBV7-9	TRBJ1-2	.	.	CASSLENGYTF	TGTGCCAGCAGCTTAGAGAATGGCTACACCTTC
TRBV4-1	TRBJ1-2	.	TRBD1	CASSQDGGQGFYGYTF	TGCGCCAGCAGCCAAGATGGGGGACAGGGGTTCTATGGCTACACCTTC
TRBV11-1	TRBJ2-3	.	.	CASSLQAGARTDTQYF	TGTGCCAGCAGCCTCCAAGCCGGGGCTCGGACAGATACGCAGTATTTT
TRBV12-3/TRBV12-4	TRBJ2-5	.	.	CASSFQETQYF	TGTGCCAGCAGTTTCCAAGAGACCCAGTACTTC
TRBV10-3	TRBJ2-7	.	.	CAISVSTSASYEQYF	TGTGCCATCAGTGTAAGTACGTCCGCTTCCTACGAGCAGTACTTC
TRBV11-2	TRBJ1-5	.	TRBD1	CASSLRDRVYNQPQHF	TGTGCCAGCAGCTTACGGGACAGGGTGTACAATCAGCCCCAGCATTTT
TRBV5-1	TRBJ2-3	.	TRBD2	CASSRLAGPRADTQYF	TGCGCCAGCAGCAGGCTAGCGGGACCGAGGGCAGATACGCAGTATTTT
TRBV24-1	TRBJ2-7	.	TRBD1	CATTPSGTAFYEQYF	TGTGCCACCACGCCGTCCGGGACAGCCTTCTACGAGCAGTACTTC
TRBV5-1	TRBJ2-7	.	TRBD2	CASSSISGGDYEQYF	TGCGCCAGCAGCTCCATTAGCGGGGGAGACTACGAGCAGTACTTC
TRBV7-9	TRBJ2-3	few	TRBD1	CASRAPPGDRAADTQYF	TGTGCCAGCAGAGCACCCCCCGGGGACAGGGCGGCAGATACGCAGTATTTT
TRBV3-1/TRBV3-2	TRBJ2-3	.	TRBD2	CASSQGRRLAGGLTQYF	TGTGCCAGCAGCCAAGGAAGACGACTAGCGGGAGGTCTGACGCAGTATTTT
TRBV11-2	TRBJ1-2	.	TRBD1	CASSLAPLTGVGYTF	TGTGCCAGCAGCTTAGCTCCCCTTACAGGGGTCGGCTACACCTTC
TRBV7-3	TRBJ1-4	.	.	CASSWTPRGLFF	TGTGCCAGCAGCTGGACACCCCGGGGACTGTTTTTT
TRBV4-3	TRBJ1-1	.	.	CASSQESSRTEAFF	TGCGCCAGCAGCCAAGAGAGTTCTCGGACTGAAGCTTTCTTT
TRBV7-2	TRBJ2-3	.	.	CASSSGGPQYF	TGTGCCAGCAGCTCCGGGGGTCCGCAGTATTTT
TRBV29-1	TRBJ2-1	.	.	CSVAPWGEYNEQFF	TGCAGCGTCGCTCCTTGGGGAGAATACAATGAGCAGTTCTTC
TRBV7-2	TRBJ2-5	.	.	CASRSRGTGGQETQYF	TGTGCCAGCAGGTCCCGGGGTACCGGCGGGCAAGAGACCCAGTACTTC
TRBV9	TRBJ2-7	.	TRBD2	CASSVATAGRGEQYF	TGTGCCAGCAGCGTAGCTACGGCAGGGAGGGGCGAGCAGTACTTC
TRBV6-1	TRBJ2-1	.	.	CASSEYRTDDEQFF	TGTGCCAGCAGTGAATATCGGACAGACGATGAGCAGTTCTTC
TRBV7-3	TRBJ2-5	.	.	CASSLPGLRETQYF	TGTGCCAGCAGCCTACCGGGACTCCGGGAGACCCAGTACTTC
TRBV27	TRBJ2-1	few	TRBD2	CASSPSGRAGYEQFF	TGTGCCAGCAGCCCTAGCGGGAGGGCCGGTTATGAGCAGTTCTTC
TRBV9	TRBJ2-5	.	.	CASSAGGQLRETQYF	TGTGCCAGCAGCGCTGGGGGGCAGTTAAGGGAGACCCAGTACTTC
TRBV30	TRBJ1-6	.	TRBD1	CAWSYGRGDSPLHF	TGTGCCTGGAGCTACGGCAGGGGGGATTCACCCCTCCACTTT
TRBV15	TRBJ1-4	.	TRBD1	CATSRGTGNEKLFF	TGTGCCACCAGCAGAGGGACAGGGAATGAAAAACTGTTTTTT
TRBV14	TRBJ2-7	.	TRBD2	CASSQVGPSGTYEQYF	TGTGCCAGCAGCCAAGTAGGTCCTAGCGGCACCTACGAGCAGTACTTC
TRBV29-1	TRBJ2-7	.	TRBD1	CSVQGGGEQYF	TGCAGCGTTCAAGGGGGCGGCGAGCAGTACTTC
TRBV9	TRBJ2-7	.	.	CASSPGVGEQYF	TGTGCCAGCAGCCCGGGGGTCGGCGAGCAGTACTTC
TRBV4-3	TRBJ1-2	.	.	CASSQDSALDNYGYTF	TGCGCCAGCAGCCAAGATTCCGCCTTAGATAACTATGGCTACACCTTC
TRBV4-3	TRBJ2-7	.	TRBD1	CASSQVDRGEQYF	TGCGCCAGCAGCCAAGTGGACAGGGGCGAGCAGTACTTC
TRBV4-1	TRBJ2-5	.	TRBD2	CASSQALQAGEGRETQYF	TGCGCCAGCAGCCAAGCTCTCCAAGCGGGGGAGGGCCGAGAGACCCAGTACTTC
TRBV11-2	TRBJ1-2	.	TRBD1	CASSLDRLSNYGYTF	TGTGCCAGCAGCTTGGACAGGTTGTCGAACTATGGCTACACCTTC
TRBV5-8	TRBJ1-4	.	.	CASHNEKLFF	TGTGCCAGCCATAATGAAAAACTGTTTTTT
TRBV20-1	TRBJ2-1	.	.	CSASSGLSQFF	TGCAGTGCTAGCTCGGGACTGTCTCAATTCTTC